This T cell receptor beta chain was identified in a study of identical twins. Findings and caveats of the study: When twins shared out-of-frame alpha sequences, those sequences had excess low generation probability. Whereas memory repertoires showed no such difference, abundant cord blood beta clonotypes carried fewer insertions.

This clonotype was seen many times. Its matching antigen is unknown. This CDR3 comprises 16 residues. V shed 1 base and J 0 bases; nucleotides not matched to a gene: 2. The germline CDR1 and CDR2 sequences are SGHNT and YENEEA. TCRdb analysed the 5' RACE reads with MiXCR anew, one entry per CDR3 protein. The profile shows 700,000 to 950,000 distinct CDR3 sequences, roughly 12% of them singletons. The same data also went into a second study, on yellow fever vaccine responses in identical twins.

This sequence joins TRBV11-3 and TRBJ2-2; 7 bases agree with TRBD1. The sequence came from a woman aged 18-29 years in good health. The sequenced sample was PBMCs. CDR3 region: CASSLAGTANTGELFF. CDR3 sequence (DNA): TGTGCCAGCAGCTTAGCGGGGACAGCGAACACCGGGGAGCTGTTTTTT.